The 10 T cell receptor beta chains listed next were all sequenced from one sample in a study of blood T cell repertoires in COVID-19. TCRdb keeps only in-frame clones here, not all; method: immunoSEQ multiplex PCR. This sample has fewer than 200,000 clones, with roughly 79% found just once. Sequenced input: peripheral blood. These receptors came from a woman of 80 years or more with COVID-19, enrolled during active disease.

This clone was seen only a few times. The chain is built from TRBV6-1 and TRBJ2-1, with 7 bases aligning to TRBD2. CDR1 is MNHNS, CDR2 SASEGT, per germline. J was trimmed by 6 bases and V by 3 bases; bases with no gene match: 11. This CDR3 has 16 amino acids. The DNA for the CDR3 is TGTGCCAGCAGTGAGATGAGCCATAGCGGGTCCAATGAGCAGTTCTTC. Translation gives CASSEMSHSGSNEQFF.

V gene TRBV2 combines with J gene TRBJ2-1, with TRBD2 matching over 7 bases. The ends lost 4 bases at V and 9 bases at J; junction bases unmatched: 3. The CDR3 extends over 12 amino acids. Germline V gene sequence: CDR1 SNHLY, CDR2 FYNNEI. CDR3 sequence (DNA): TGTGCCAGCAGTGGGACTAGTTCTGAGCAGTTCTTC. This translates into CASSGTSSEQFF.

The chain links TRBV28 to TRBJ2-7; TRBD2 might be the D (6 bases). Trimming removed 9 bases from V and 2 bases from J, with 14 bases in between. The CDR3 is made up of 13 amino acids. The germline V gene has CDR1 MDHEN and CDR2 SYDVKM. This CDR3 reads CASMNSGTYEQYF. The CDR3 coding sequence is TGTGCCAGTATGAATAGCGGTACCTACGAGCAGTACTTC.

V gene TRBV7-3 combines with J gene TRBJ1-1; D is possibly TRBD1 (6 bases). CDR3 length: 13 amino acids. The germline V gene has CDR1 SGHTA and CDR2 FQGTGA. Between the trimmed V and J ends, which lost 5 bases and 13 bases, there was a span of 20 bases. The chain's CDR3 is CASSLHEGGKGFF. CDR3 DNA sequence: TGTGCCAGCAGCCTCCATGAGGGGGGGAAAGGTTTCTTT.

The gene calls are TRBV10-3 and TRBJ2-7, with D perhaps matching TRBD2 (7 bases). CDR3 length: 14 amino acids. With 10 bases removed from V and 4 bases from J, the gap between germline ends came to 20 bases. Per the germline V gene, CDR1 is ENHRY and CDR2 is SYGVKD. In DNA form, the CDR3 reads TGTGCCACCAAGGACTCAAGGGGGGGGTACGAGCAGTACTTC. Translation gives CATKDSRGGYEQYF.

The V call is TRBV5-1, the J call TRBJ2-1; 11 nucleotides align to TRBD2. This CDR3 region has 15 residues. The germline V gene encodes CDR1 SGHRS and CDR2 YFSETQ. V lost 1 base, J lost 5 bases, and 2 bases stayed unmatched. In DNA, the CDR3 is TGCGCCAGCAGCTTGACTAGCGGGGGCAACAATGAGCAGTTCTTC. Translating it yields CASSLTSGGNNEQFF.

The CDR3 region is CASSATGPSGANVLTF. CDR3 coding DNA: TGTGCCAGCAGTGCGACAGGACCGTCTGGGGCCAACGTCCTGACTTTC. The chain joins TRBV2 to TRBJ2-6; D may be TRBD1 (6 bases). Trimming removed 4 bases from V and 1 base from J, with 11 bases in between. The CDR3 spans 16 residues. Germline V gene lookup returns CDR1 SNHLY and CDR2 FYNNEI.

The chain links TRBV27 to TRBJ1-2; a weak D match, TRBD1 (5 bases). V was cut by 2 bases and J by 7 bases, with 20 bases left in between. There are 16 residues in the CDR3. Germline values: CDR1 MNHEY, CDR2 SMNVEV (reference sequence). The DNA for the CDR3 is TGTGCCAGCAGTTTAACAGGACCGTTCGATAAGAGTGGCTACACCTTC. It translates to CASSLTGPFDKSGYTF.

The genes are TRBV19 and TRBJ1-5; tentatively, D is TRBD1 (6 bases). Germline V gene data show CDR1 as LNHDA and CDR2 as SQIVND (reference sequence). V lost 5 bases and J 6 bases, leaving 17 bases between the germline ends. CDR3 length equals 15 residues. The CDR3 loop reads CASSPPGGGGQPQHF. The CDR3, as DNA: TGTGCCAGTAGTCCGCCTGGGGGCGGAGGTCAGCCCCAGCATTTT.

The CDR3 is CAIKGHGNTEAFF. The CDR3 region has the DNA TGTGCCATCAAGGGGCATGGCAACACTGAAGCTTTCTTT. The V and J genes are TRBV10-3 and TRBJ1-1; D possibly corresponds to TRBD1 (5 bases). The CDR3 has 13 amino acids. Germline V gene sequence: CDR1 ENHRY, CDR2 SYGVKD. V lost 7 bases, J lost 2 bases, and 11 bases lay in between.